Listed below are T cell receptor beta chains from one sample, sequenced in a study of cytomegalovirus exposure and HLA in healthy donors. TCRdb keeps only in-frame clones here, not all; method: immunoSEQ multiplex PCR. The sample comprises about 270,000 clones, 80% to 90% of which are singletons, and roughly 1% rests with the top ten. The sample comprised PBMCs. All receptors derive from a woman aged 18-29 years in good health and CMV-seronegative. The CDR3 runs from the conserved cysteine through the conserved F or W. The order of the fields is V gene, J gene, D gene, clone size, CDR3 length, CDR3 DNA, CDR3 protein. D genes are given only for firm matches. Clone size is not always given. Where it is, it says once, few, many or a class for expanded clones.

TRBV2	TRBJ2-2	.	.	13	TGTGCCAGCGGGGGACACAACACCGGGGAGCTGTTTTTT	CASGGHNTGELFF
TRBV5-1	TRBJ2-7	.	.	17	TGCGCCAGCAGCTTGGTTCTCGTAACAGGGCCCCCTTACGAGCAGTACTTC	CASSLVLVTGPPYEQYF
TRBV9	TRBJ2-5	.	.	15	TGTGCCAGCAGCGTAGTATTAGGGGGACAAGAGACCCAGTACTTC	CASSVVLGGQETQYF
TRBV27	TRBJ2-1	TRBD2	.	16	TGTGCCAGCAGCTTCTCTAGCGGGAGGGCGCGTAATGAGCAGTTCTTC	CASSFSSGRARNEQFF
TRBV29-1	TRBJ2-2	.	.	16	TGCAGCGTCTGGGACACTCGTCCCAAGAACACCGGGGAGCTGTTTTTT	CSVWDTRPKNTGELFF
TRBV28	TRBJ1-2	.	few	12	TGTGCCAGCAAGGCCGGGATTGATGGCTACACCTTC	CASKAGIDGYTF
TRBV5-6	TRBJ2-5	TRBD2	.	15	TGTGCCAGCAGCTCTCTCGGGCGGGAGAGGCAGACCCAGTACTTC	CASSSLGRERQTQYF
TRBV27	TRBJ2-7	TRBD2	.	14	TGTGCCAGCAGTCCAGCGGGAGGGGGCTACGAGCAGTACTTC	CASSPAGGGYEQYF
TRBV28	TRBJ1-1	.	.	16	TGTGCCAGCATCCCAGTGCGGGAGTTTGGGAACACTGAAGCTTTCTTT	CASIPVREFGNTEAFF
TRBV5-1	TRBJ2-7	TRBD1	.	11	TGCGCCAGCAGTGACAGGGTCGAGCAGTACTTC	CASSDRVEQYF
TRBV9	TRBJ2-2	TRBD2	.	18	TGTGCCAGCTCTCCTACCCCCCAGCGGGGGGGCCGGACCGGGGAGCTGTTTTTT	CASSPTPQRGGRTGELFF
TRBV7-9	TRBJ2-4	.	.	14	TGTGCCAGCAGCTTGACTACGCTCAAAAACATTCAGTACTTC	CASSLTTLKNIQYF
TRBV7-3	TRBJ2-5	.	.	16	TGTGCCAGCAGCCCAGGGGTAGGGAAGGTACAAGAGACCCAGTACTTC	CASSPGVGKVQETQYF
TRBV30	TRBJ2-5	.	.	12	TGTGCCTGGAGTGGGGGGCGGGAGACCCAGTACTTC	CAWSGGRETQYF
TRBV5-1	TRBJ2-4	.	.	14	TGCGCCAGCAGATCAGACATAGCCAAAAACATTCAGTACTTC	CASRSDIAKNIQYF
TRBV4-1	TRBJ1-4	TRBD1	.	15	TGCGCCAGCAGCCAACAGAACAGGGGGCACGAAAAACTGTTTTTT	CASSQQNRGHEKLFF
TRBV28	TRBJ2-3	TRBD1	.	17	TGTGCCAGCAGAGCCCGGGACAGGGGGCGGTACACAGATACGCAGTATTTT	CASRARDRGRYTDTQYF
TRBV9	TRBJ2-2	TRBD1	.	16	TGTGCCAGCAGCGTAGCTACAGGGGGCAGAGCCGGGGAGCTGTTTTTT	CASSVATGGRAGELFF
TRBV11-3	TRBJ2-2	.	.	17	TGTGCCAGCAGCTTAGATGGAGGGTCTTCCAACACCGGGGAGCTGTTTTTT	CASSLDGGSSNTGELFF
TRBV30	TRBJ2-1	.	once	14	TGTGCCTGGAGTGTACTCGGCCGGGGGAATGAGCAGTTCTTC	CAWSVLGRGNEQFF
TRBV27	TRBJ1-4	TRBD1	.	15	TGTGCCAGCAGTTTAGAGGGACAGGTTTTAGGTAAACTGTTTTTT	CASSLEGQVLGKLFF
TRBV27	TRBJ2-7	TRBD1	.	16	TGTGCCAGCAGTTTCCCCCGGGACAGTGGCCCCTACGAGCAGTACTTC	CASSFPRDSGPYEQYF
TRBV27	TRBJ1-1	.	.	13	TGTGCCAGCAGTTTCGGGGGGAACACTGAAGCTTTCTTT	CASSFGGNTEAFF
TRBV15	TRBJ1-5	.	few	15	TGTGCCACCAGCAGAGATCGGGGACTCAATCAGCCCCAGCATTTT	CATSRDRGLNQPQHF
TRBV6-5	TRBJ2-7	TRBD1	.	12	TGTGCCAGCAGGGGACAGGGTTGGGAGCAGTACTTC	CASRGQGWEQYF
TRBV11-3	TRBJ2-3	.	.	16	TGTGCCAGCAGCTGGGGGCCACCGGAAATCACAGATACGCAGTATTTT	CASSWGPPEITDTQYF
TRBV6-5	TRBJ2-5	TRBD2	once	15	TGTGCCAGCAGTTACTCTCGGGAGGGTCGCGAGACCCAGTACTTC	CASSYSREGRETQYF
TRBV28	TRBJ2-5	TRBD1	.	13	TGTGCCAGCAGCCTCACAGGGGAAGAGACCCAGTACTTC	CASSLTGEETQYF
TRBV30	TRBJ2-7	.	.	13	TGTGCCTGGGGGGTCCTACGGGGGTACGAGCAGTACTTC	CAWGVLRGYEQYF
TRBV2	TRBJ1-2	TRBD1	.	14	TGTGCCAGCAGTTTCCAGGGGGACCACTATGGCTACACCTTC	CASSFQGDHYGYTF
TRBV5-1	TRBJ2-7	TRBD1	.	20	TGCGCCAGCAATTTGGGGGGCCTTTTCACAGGGGGCGATAGCTCCTACGAGCAGTACTTC	CASNLGGLFTGGDSSYEQYF
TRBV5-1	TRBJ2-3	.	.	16	TGCGCCAGCAGCTTGGAACTTTCTCTCCGCACAGATACGCAGTATTTT	CASSLELSLRTDTQYF
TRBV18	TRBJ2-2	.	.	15	TGTGCCAGCTCACCGAGCGACCCTCCGAGCGGGGAGCTGTTTTTT	CASSPSDPPSGELFF
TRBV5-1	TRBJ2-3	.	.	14	TGCGCCAGCAGCTTGGGTCAGAACACAGATACGCAGTATTTT	CASSLGQNTDTQYF
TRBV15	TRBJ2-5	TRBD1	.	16	TGTGCCACCAGCAGAGGAGGGGGCTACCGGGTAGAGACCCAGTACTTC	CATSRGGGYRVETQYF
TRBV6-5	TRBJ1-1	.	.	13	TGTGCCAGCAGTTACTCGGGGGGCACTGAAGCTTTCTTT	CASSYSGGTEAFF
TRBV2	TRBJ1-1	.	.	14	TGTGCCAGCAGTCGTCAGGGGCCTCACACTGAAGCTTTCTTT	CASSRQGPHTEAFF
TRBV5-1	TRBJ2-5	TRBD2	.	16	TGCGCCAGCAGCTCAACTAGCGGGAGCCGACTCGAGACCCAGTACTTC	CASSSTSGSRLETQYF
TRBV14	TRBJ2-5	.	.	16	TGTGCCAGCAGCCAAGTGAAGCGCGACGTTCAAGAGACCCAGTACTTC	CASSQVKRDVQETQYF
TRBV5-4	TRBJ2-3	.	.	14	TGTGCCAGCAGCTTGGCCACGGGCACAGATACGCAGTATTTT	CASSLATGTDTQYF
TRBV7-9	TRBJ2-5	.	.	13	TGTGCCAGCAGCTCAGGGTTGGAAGAGACCCAGTACTTC	CASSSGLEETQYF
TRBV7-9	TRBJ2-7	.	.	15	TGTGCCAGCAGCTCAGGTCAAACAGGAGCCTACGAGCAGTACTTC	CASSSGQTGAYEQYF
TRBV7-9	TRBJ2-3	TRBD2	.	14	TGTGCCGTAAGGACTAGCGGGGGCACAGATACGCAGTATTTT	CAVRTSGGTDTQYF
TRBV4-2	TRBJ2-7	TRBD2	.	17	TGTGCCAGCAGCCAAGATCGGGGAGCGGGAGGAGCCTACGAGCAGTACTTC	CASSQDRGAGGAYEQYF
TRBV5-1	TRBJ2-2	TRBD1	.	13	TGCGCCAGCAGTTTACAGGGGGCCGGGGAGCTGTTTTTT	CASSLQGAGELFF
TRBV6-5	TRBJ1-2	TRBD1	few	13	TGTGCCAGCAGGCGACAGGGTAACTATGGCTACACCTTC	CASRRQGNYGYTF
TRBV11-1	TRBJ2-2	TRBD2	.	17	TGTGCCAGCAGCCCAAGGGAGACTAGCGGGGTAGCCGGGGAGCTGTTTTTT	CASSPRETSGVAGELFF